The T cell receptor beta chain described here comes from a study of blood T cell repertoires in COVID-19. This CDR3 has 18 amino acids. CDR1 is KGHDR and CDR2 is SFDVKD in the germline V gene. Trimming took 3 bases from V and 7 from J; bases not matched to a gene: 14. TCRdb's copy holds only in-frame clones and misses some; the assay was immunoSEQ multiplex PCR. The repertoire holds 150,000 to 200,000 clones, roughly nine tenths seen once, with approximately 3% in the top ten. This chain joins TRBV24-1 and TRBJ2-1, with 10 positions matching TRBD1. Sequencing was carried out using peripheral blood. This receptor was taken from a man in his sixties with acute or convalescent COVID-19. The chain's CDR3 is CATSDPSTGGSLINEQFF. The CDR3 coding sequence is TGTGCCACCAGTGATCCTTCGACAGGGGGCTCCCTGATAAATGAGCAGTTCTTC.